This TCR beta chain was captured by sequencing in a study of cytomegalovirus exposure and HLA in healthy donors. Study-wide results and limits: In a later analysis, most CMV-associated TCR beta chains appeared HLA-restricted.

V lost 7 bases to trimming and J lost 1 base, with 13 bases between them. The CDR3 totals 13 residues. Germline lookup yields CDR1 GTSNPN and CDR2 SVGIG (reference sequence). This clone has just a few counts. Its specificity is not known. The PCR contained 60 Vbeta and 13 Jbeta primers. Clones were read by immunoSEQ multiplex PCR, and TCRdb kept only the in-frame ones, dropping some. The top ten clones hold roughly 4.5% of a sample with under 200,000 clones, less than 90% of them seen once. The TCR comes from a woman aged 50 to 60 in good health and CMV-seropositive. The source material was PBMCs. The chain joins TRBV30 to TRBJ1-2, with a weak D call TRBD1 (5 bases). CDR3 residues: CAFALRVNYGYTF. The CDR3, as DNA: TGTGCCTTTGCTCTCAGGGTTAACTATGGCTACACCTTC.